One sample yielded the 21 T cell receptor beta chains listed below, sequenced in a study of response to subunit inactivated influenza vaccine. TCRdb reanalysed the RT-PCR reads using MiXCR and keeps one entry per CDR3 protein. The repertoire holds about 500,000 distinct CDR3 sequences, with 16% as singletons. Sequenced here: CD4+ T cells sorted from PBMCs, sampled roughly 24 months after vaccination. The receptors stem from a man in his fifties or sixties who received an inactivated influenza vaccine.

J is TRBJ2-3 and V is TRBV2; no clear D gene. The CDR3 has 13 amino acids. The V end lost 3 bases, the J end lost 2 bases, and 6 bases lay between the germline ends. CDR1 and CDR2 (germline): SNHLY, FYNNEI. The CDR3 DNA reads TGTGCCAGCAGTGACACGCTCACAGATACGCAGTATTTT. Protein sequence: CASSDTLTDTQYF.

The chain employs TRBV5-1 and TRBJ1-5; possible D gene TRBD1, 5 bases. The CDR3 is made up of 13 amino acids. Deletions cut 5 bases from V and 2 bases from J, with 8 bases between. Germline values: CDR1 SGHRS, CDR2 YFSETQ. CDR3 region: CASRGEGNQPQHF. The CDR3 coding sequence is TGCGCCAGCAGGGGGGAGGGCAATCAGCCCCAGCATTTT. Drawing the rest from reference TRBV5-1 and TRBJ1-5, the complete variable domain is KAGVTQTPRYLIKTRGQQVTLSCSPISGHRSVSWYQQTPGQGLQFLFEYFSETQRNKGNFPGRFSGRQFSNSRSEMNVSTLELGDSALYLCASRGEGNQPQHFGDGTRLSIL.

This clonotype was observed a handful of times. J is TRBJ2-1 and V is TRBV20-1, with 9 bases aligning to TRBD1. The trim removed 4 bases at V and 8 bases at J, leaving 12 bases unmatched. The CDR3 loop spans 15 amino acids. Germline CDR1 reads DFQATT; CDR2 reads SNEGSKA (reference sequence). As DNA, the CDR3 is TGCAGTGCTAAACCCCCGGGACAGGGAATGGATGAGCAGTTCTTC. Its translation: CSAKPPGQGMDEQFF.

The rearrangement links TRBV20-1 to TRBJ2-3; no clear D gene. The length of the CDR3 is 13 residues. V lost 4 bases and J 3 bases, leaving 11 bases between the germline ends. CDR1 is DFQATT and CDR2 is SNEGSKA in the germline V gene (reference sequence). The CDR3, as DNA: TGCAGTGCTATTCGAACCGGAACAGATACGCAGTATTTT. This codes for CSAIRTGTDTQYF.

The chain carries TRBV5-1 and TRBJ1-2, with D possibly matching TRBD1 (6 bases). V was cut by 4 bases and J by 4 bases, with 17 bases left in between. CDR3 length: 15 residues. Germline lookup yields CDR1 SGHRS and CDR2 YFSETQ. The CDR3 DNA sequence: TGCGCCAGCAGCCCACAGACAGGAGGTGGCTATGGCTACACCTTC. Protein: CASSPQTGGGYGYTF.

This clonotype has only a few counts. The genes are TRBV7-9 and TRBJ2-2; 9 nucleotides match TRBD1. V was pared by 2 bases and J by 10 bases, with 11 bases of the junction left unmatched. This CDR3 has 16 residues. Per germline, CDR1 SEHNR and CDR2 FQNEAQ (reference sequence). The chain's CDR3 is CASSLSSGTGSAELFF. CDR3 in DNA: TGTGCCAGCAGCTTATCCAGCGGGACAGGGAGTGCGGAGCTGTTTTTT.

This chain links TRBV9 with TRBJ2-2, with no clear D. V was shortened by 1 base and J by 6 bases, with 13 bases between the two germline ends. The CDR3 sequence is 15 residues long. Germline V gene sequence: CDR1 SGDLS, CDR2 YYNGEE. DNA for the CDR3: TGTGCCAGCAGCGTAAAGGTGGGCGGCTCCGGGGAGCTGTTTTTT. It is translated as CASSVKVGGSGELFF.

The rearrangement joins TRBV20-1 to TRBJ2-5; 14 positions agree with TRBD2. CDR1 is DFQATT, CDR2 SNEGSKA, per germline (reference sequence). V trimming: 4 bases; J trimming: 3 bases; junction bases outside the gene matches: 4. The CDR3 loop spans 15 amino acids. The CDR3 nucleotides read TGCAGTGCTATGACTAGCGGGGGGGCAAAAGAGACCCAGTACTTC. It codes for CSAMTSGGAKETQYF.

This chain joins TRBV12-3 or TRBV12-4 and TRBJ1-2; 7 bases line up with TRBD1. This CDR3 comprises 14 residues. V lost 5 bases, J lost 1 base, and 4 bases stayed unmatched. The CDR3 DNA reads TGTGCCAGCAGTGGGACAGAGAGTAACTATGGCTACACCTTC. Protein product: CASSGTESNYGYTF.

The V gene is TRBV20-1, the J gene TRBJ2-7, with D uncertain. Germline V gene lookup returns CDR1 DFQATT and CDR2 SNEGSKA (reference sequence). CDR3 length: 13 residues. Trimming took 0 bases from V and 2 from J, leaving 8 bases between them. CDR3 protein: CSARDVLTYEQYF. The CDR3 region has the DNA TGCAGTGCTAGAGATGTGTTGACCTACGAGCAGTACTTC.

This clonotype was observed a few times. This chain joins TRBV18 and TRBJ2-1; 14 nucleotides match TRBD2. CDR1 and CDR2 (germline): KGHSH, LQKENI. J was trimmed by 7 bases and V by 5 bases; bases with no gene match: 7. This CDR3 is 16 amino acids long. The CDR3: CASSFDRLAGGNEQFF. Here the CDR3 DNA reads TGTGCCAGCTCATTCGACCGACTAGCGGGAGGGAATGAGCAGTTCTTC.

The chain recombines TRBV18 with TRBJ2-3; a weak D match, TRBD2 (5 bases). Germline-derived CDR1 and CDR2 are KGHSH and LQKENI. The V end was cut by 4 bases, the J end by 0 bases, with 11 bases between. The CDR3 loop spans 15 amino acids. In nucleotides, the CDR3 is TGTGCCAGCTCACTAATTTGGGAGAGCACAGATACGCAGTATTTT. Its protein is CASSLIWESTDTQYF.

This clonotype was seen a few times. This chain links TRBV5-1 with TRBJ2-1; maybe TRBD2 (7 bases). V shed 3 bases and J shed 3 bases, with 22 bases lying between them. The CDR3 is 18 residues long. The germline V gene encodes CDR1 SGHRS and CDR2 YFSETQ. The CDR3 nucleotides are TGCGCCAGCAGCTACGCGGGGACATTAAGCGGGAACTACAATGAGCAGTTCTTC. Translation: CASSYAGTLSGNYNEQFF.

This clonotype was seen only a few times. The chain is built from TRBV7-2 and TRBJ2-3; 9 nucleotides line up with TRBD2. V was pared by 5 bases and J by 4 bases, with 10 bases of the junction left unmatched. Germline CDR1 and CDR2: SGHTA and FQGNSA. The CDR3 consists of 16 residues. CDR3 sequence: CASSPLGAGGADTQYF. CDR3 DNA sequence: TGTGCCAGCAGCCCCCTCGGAGCGGGGGGTGCAGATACGCAGTATTTT.

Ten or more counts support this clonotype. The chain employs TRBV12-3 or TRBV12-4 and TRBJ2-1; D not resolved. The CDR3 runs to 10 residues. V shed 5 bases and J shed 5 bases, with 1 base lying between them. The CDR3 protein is CASSHNEQFF. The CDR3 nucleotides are TGTGCCAGCAGTCACAATGAGCAGTTCTTC.

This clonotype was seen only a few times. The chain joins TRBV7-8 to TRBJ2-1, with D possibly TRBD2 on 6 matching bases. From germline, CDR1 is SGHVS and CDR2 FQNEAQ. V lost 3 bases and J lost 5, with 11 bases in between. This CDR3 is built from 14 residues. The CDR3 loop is CASSFRTGDNEQFF. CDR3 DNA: TGTGCCAGCAGCTTTCGCACGGGAGACAATGAGCAGTTCTTC.

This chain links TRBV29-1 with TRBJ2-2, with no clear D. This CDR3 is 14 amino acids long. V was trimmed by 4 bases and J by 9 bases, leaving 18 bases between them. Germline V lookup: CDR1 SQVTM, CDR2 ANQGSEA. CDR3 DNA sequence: TGCAGCGTTGGCCCAGGCGGCGGCGGCCGGGAGCTGTTTTTT. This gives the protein CSVGPGGGGRELFF.

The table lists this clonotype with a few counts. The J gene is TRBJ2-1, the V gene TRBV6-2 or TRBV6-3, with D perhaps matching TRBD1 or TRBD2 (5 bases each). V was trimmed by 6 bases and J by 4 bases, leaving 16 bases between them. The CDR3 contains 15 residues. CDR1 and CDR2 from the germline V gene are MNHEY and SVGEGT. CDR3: CASRARDQRYNEQFF. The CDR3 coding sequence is TGTGCCAGCAGGGCTAGGGACCAACGGTACAATGAGCAGTTCTTC.

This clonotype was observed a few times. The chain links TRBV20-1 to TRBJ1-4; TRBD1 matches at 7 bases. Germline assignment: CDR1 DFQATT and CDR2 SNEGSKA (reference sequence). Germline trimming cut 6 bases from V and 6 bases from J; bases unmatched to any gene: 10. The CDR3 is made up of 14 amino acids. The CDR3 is CSAGQVGHDEKLFF. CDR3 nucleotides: TGCAGTGCAGGACAGGTCGGGCATGATGAAAAACTGTTTTTT.

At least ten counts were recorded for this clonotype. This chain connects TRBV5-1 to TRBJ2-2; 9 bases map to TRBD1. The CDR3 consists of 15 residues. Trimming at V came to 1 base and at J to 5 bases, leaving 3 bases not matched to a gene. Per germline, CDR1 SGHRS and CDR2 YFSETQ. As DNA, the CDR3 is TGCGCCAGCAGCTTGAGTGGACAGGGGACCGGGGAGCTGTTTTTT. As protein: CASSLSGQGTGELFF.

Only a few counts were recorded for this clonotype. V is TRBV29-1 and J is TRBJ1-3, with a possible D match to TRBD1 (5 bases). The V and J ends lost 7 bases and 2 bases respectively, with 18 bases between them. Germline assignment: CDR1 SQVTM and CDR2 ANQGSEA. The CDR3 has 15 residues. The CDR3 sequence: CSGSLKGSTGNTIYF. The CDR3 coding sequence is TGCAGCGGGTCGTTAAAGGGGAGTACTGGAAACACCATATATTTT.